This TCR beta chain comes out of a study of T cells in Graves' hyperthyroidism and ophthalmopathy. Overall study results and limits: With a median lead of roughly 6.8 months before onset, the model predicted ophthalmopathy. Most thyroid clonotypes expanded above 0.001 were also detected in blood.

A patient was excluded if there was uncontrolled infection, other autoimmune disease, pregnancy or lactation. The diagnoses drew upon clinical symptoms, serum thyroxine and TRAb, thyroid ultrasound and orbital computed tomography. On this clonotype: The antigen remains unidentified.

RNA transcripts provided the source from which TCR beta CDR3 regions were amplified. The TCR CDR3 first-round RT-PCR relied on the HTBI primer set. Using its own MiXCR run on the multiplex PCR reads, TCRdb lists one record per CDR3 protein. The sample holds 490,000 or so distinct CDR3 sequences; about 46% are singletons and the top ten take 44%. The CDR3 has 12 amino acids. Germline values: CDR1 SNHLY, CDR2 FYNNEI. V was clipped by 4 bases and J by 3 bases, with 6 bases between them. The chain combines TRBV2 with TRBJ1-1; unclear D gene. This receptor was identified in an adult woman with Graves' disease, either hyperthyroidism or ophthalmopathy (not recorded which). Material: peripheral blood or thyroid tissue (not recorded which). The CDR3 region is CASSVVDTEAFF. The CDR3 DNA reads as TGTGCCAGCAGTGTCGTCGACACTGAAGCTTTCTTT.